The T cell receptor beta chain under discussion was sequenced for a study of read filtering for tumor transcriptome and immune sequencing. Many counts were recorded for this clonotype. From 400 to 450 ng of RNA, a library with molecular barcoded alpha/delta and beta/gamma adaptors was made. TCRdb reprocessed the reads via MiXCR and lists one record per CDR3 protein. The sample yields tens of thousands of distinct CDR3 sequences, 11% to 15% seen once. The CDR3 extends over 13 amino acids. V lost 1 base and J 4 bases, leaving 8 bases between the germline ends. CDR1 is GTSNPN, CDR2 SVGIG, per germline (reference sequence).

The V gene is TRBV30, the J gene TRBJ1-5, with D maybe TRBD1 (5 bases). This clonotype originated in a donor aged 40 or older with multiple myeloma. Material: a population of CD138-negative cells sorted from bone marrow. The CDR3 bases are TGTGCCTGGAGTGCCCGACAGAATCAGCCCCAGCATTTT. Its protein is CAWSARQNQPQHF.